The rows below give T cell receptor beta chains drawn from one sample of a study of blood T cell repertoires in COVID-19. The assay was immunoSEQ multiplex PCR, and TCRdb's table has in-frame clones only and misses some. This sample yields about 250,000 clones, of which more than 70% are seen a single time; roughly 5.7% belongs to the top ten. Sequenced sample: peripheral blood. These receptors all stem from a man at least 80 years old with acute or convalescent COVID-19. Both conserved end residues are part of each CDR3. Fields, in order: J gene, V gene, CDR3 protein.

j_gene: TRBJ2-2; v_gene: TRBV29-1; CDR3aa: CSVGPSGNTGELFF
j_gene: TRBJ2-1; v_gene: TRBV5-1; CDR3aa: CASSWVWAGSSYNEQFF
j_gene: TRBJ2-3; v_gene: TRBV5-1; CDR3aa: CASSWTGASTDTQYF
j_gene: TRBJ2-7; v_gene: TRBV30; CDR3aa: CAWSGTGGYEQYF
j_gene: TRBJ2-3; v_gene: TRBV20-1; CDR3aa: CSATGTVF
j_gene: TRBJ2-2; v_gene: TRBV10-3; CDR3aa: CAISESRTSPNTGELFF
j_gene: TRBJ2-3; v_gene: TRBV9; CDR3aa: CASSVGQTDTQYF
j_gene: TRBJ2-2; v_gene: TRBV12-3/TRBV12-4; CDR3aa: CASSTGTGELFF
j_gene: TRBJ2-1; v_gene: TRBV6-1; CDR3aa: CASSEFRFMERGNNDEQFF
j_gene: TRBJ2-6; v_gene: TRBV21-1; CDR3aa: CASSKVTPRQASGANVLTF
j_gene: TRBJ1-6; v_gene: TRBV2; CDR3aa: CASIGTVNSPLHF
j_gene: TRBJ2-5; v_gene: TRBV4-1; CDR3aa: CASSQDRTSGQETQYF
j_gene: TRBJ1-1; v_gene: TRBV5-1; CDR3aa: CASSARTGMNTEAFF
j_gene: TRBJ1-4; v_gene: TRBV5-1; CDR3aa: CASSTRRGPGDEKLFF
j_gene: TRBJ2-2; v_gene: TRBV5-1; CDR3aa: CASSSLRANTGELFF
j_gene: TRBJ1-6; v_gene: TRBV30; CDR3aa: CAWSPRQGARSPLHF
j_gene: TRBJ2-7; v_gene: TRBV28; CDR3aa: CASRRTGTGSYEQYF
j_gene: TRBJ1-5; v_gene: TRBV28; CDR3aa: CASSPPGFYQPQHF
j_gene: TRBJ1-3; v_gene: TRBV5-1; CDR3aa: CASSFSGTGGNTIYF
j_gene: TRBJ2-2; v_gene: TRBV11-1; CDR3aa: CASRPRQVAGELFF
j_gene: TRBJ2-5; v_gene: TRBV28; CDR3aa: CASCLDAGGPGETQYF
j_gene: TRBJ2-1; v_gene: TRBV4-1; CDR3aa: CASSQDVAGSYNEQFF
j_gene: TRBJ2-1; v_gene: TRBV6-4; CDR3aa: CASAVPGLAGYNEQFF
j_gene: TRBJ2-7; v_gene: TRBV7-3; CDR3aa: CASSFFEGSEQYF
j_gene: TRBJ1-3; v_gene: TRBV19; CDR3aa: CASSILLGENTIYF
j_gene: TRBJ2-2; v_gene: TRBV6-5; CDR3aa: CASSPGTGVVGELFF
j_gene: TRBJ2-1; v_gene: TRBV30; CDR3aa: CAWETSGIYNEQFF
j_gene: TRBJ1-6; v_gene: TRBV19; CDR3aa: CASSIVLDSLIPLHF
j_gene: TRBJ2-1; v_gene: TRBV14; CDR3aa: CASSQVGLAVDEQFF
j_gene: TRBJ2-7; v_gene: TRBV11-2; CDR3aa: CASSLGGGGPYEQYF
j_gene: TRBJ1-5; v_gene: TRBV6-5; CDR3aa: CASIGTINQPQHF